This T cell receptor (beta chain) comes out of a study of T-cell memory formation after mild COVID-19. Study-wide background: For the most part, TCR clusters were specific to one donor.

Each CDR3 protein is one row after TCRdb ran MiXCR on the 5' RACE reads. The profile covers about 400,000 distinct CDR3 sequences, with about a sixth appearing a single time and 20% to 25% taken by the ten largest. This clonotype came up many times. Its antigen is not identified. Overall study findings and caveats: Shrinking CD4+ clones resided mostly in CM and EM, and CD8+ ones in EMRA. CD4+ bias marked clones expanding day 15 to 37, unlike balanced contracting clones. Still unconfirmed is whether the second-wave clones peaking on day 37 recognized SARS-CoV-2.

This CDR3 comprises 13 residues. V was cut by 0 bases and J by 6 bases, with 9 bases left in between. Germline-derived CDR1 and CDR2 are SGHRS and YFSETQ. The sequenced material came from PBMCs or a T cell subset sorted from them (not recorded which). The TCR originated in a man aged 18 to 30 who had mild COVID-19 (a few samples of this study predate the infection). Cell type and time point are not known. The chain has TRBV5-1 and TRBJ1-1; D is possibly TRBD1 (5 bases). The CDR3 here is CASSLDPTAEAFF. Here the CDR3 DNA reads TGCGCCAGCAGCTTGGATCCGACAGCTGAAGCTTTCTTT.